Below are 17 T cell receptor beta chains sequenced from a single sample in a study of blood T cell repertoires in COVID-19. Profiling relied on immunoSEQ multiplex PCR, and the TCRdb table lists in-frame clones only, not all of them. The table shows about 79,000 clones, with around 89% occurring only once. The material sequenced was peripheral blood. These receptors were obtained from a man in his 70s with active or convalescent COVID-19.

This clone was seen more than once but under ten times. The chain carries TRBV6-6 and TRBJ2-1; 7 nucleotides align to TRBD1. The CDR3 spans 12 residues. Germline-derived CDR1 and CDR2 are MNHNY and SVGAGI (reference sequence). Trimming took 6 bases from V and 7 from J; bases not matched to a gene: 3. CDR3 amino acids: CASSPTGNEQFF. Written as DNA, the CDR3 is TGTGCCAGCAGCCCGACAGGGAATGAGCAGTTCTTC.

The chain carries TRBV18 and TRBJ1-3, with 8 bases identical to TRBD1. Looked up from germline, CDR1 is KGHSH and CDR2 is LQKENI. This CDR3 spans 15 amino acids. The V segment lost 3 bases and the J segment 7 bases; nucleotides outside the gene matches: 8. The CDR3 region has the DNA TGTGCCAGCTCACCGGAACAGGACAGGGCTAACACCATATATTTT. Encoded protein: CASSPEQDRANTIYF.

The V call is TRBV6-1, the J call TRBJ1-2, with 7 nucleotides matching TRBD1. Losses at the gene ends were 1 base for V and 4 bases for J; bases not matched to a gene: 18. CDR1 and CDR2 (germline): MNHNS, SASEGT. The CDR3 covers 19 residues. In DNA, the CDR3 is TGTGCCAGCAGTGAAGGGACAGGATTACTATGGGAGAGCCGCTATGGCTACACCTTC. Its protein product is CASSEGTGLLWESRYGYTF.

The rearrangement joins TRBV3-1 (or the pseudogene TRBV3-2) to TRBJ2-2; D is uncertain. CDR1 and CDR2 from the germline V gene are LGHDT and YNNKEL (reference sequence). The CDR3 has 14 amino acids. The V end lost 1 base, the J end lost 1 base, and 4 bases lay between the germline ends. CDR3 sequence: CASSQVQNTGELFF. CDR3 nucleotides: TGTGCCAGCAGCCAAGTCCAGAACACCGGGGAGCTGTTTTTT.

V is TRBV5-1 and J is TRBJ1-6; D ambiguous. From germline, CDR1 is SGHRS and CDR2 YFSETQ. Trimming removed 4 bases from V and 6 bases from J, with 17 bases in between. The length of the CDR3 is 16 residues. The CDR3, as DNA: TGCGCCAGCAGCCCCGGAGGCGGTAGCGGTAATTCACCCCTCCACTTT. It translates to CASSPGGGSGNSPLHF.

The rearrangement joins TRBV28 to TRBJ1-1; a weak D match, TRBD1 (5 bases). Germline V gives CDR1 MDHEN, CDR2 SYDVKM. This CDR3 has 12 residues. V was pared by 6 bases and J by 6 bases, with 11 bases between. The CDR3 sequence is CASRSGMSEAFF. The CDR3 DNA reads TGTGCCAGCAGATCAGGGATGTCTGAAGCTTTCTTT.

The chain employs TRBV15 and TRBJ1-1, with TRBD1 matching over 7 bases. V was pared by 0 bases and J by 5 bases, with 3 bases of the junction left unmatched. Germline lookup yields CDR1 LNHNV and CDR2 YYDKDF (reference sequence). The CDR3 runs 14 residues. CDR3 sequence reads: CATSRETGETEAFF. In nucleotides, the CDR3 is TGTGCCACCAGCAGAGAAACAGGGGAGACTGAAGCTTTCTTT.

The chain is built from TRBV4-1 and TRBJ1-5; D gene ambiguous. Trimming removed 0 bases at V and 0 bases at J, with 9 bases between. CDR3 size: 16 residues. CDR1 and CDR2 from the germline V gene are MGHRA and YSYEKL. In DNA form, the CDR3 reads TGCGCCAGCAGCCAAGATAACGGGTATAGCAATCAGCCCCAGCATTTT. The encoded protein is CASSQDNGYSNQPQHF.

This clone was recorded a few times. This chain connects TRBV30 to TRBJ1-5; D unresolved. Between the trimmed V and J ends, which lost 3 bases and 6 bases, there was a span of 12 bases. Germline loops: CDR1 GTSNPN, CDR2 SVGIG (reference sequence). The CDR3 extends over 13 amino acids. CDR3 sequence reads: CAWRGTEGQPQHF. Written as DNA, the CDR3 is TGTGCCTGGAGGGGAACGGAGGGTCAGCCCCAGCATTTT.

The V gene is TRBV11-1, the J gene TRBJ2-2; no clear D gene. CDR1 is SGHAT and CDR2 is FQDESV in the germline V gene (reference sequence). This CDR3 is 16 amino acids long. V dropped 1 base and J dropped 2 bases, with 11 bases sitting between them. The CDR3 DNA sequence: TGTGCCAGCAGCTTAGGCTGGCGGCTTAACACCGGGGAGCTGTTTTTT. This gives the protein CASSLGWRLNTGELFF.

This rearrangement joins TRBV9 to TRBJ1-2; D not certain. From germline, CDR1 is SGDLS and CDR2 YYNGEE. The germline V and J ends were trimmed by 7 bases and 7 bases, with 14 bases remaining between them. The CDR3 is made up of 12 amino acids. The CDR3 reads CASRCKTSGYTF. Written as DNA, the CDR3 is TGTGCCAGCCGCTGCAAAACAAGTGGCTACACCTTC.

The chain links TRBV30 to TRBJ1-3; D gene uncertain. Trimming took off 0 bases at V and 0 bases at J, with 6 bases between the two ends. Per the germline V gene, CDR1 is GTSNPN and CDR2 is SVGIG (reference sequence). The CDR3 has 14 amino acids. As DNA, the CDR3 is TGTGCCTGGAGTGTACTGAACTCTGGAAACACCATATATTTT. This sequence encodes CAWSVLNSGNTIYF.

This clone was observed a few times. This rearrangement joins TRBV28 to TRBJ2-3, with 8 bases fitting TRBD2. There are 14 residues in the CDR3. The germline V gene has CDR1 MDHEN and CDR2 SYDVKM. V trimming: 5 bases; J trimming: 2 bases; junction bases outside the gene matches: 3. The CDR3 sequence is CASSLSGNTDTQYF. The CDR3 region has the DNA TGTGCCAGCAGTCTTAGCGGGAACACAGATACGCAGTATTTT.

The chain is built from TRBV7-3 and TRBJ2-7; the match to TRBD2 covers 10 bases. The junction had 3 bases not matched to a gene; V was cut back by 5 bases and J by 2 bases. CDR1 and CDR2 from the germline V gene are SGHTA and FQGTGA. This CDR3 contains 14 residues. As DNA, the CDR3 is TGTGCCAGCAGCCCACTAGCGGGAACCTACGAGCAGTACTTC. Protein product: CASSPLAGTYEQYF.

CDR3 nucleotides: TGTGCCTGGAGTGTTTCTACCATCTACGAGCAGTACTTC. Its translation is CAWSVSTIYEQYF. The chain recombines TRBV30 with TRBJ2-7; D not resolved. The CDR3 totals 13 residues. Germline V gene data show CDR1 as GTSNPN and CDR2 as SVGIG (reference sequence). With 0 bases removed from V and 3 bases from J, the gap between germline ends came to 9 bases.

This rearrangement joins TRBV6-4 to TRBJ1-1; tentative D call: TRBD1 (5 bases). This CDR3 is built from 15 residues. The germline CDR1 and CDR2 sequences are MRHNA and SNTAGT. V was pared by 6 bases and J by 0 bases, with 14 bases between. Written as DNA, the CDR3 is TGTGCCAGCAGCGAGATACAGGCTCTGAACACTGAAGCTTTCTTT. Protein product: CASSEIQALNTEAFF.

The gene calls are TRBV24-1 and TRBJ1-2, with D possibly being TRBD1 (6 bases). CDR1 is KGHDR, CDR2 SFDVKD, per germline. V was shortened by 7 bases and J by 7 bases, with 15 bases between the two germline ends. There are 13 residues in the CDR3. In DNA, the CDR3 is TGTGCCACCAGGGAACGGACAGCCGGTGGCTACACCTTC. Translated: CATRERTAGGYTF.